This TCR beta chain was captured by sequencing in a study of T cells in Graves' hyperthyroidism and ophthalmopathy. Amplified TCR beta CDR3 regions came from RNA transcripts. HTBI primers were the set used in a first-round RT-PCR of the TCR CDR3. MiXCR, applied by TCRdb to the multiplex PCR reads, yields one record per CDR3 protein. Counted here are 490,000 or so distinct CDR3 sequences, over 45% occurring once; the ten biggest clones make up about 40%. This clonotype was counted ten times or more. Germline lookup yields CDR1 SGHRS and CDR2 YFSETQ. V was pared by 2 bases and J by 3 bases, with 9 bases between. The CDR3 runs 13 residues.

The material sequenced was peripheral blood or thyroid tissue (not recorded which). The receptor was isolated from an adult woman with Graves' disease, either hyperthyroidism or ophthalmopathy (not recorded which). This chain joins TRBV5-1 and TRBJ2-7; D gene uncertain. In DNA, the CDR3 is TGCGCCAGCAGCTTCGGCCGTGTCTACGAGCAGTACTTC. It specifies CASSFGRVYEQYF.